This T cell receptor (beta chain) was identified during a study of human T cells and chemical hapten exposure. General study findings and limits: TCRs at high frequency, those above 1 in 1000, did not change with DPC sensitization. All donors were alopecia patients, so their immunity may differ from that of healthy people.

This clonotype has ten or more counts. Its antigen is not known. MiXCR, run by TCRdb on the RACE reads, gives a single entry per CDR3 protein. This sample has fewer than 300,000 distinct CDR3 sequences, with 8.6% found just once. Time point specified: pre-sensitization, week 0. Documented treatment: therapeutic diphenylcyclopropenone sensitization with weekly scalp DPC. Germline CDR1 MGHRA, CDR2 YSYEKL. This CDR3 spans 15 amino acids. V was clipped by 0 bases and J by 10 bases, with 16 bases between them. This sequence was found in a woman aged 40 to 50 with alopecia areata. Some clones in this sample may be carry-over from other donors' samples. V is TRBV4-1 and J is TRBJ2-1, with a tentative D call TRBD2 (6 bases). This material consisted of whole blood, taken in connection with sensitization to the hapten diphenylcyclopropenone (DPC). The CDR3 reads CASSQDWGDSREQFF. The CDR3 coding sequence is TGCGCCAGCAGCCAAGATTGGGGGGATTCCAGGGAGCAGTTCTTC.